Listed below are T cell receptor beta chains from one sample, sequenced in a study of cytomegalovirus exposure and HLA in healthy donors. This table comes from immunoSEQ multiplex PCR, and its TCRdb copy is limited to in-frame clones, with some not included. This sample has approximately 150,000 clones, with about 74% found just once. The sequenced sample consisted of PBMCs. The receptor source for this set is a male donor in good health and CMV-seronegative. Each CDR3 is given with its conserved first and last residue. Each record gives: D gene, J gene, V gene, clone size, CDR3 protein, CDR3 DNA. The D gene is left open where the match is weak. Clone size is given for some rows only: seen once, a few or many times, or a class if the clone is expanded.

.,TRBJ2-1,TRBV9,once,CASSVVALARSNEQFF,TGTGCCAGCAGCGTAGTCGCCCTAGCGAGAAGCAATGAGCAGTTCTTC
TRBD2,TRBJ2-5,TRBV11-2,.,CASSPPGGRETQYF,TGTGCCAGCAGCCCGCCGGGGGGAAGGGAGACCCAGTACTTC
.,TRBJ1-5,TRBV6-6,.,CASSIQSYQPQHF,TGTGCCAGCAGTATACAGTCTTATCAGCCCCAGCATTTT
.,TRBJ1-2,TRBV18,.,CASSHAGGTDYGYTF,TGTGCCAGCTCACACGCGGGCGGGACGGACTATGGCTACACCTTC
TRBD2,TRBJ2-5,TRBV6-5,few,CASRALLAGKETQYF,TGTGCCAGCAGAGCCTTACTAGCGGGAAAAGAGACCCAGTACTTC
TRBD2,TRBJ2-7,TRBV27,.,CASALRVRSGRTGDEQYF,TGTGCCAGCGCCCTAAGGGTTAGGAGCGGGAGAACGGGTGACGAGCAGTACTTC
.,TRBJ1-2,TRBV28,.,CASSRTVYGYTF,TGTGCCAGCAGTAGGACAGTCTATGGCTACACCTTC
.,TRBJ2-1,TRBV30,few,CAWSQGNEQFF,TGTGCCTGGAGCCAGGGAAATGAGCAGTTCTTC
TRBD2,TRBJ2-1,TRBV5-1,.,CASSNGLAGTNEQFF,TGCGCCAGCAGCAATGGACTAGCGGGGACCAATGAGCAGTTCTTC
TRBD2,TRBJ2-1,TRBV2,.,CASLVSGGAEYNEQFF,TGTGCCAGCCTAGTTAGCGGGGGGGCGGAGTACAATGAGCAGTTCTTC
.,TRBJ2-1,TRBV7-9,.,CASSRQVPLYNEQFF,TGTGCCAGCAGCCGACAGGTCCCACTATACAATGAGCAGTTCTTC
.,TRBJ1-2,TRBV19,.,CASSIISAGRNYGYTF,TGTGCCAGTAGTATAATTTCGGCAGGGCGAAACTATGGCTACACCTTC
TRBD1,TRBJ1-3,TRBV7-8,.,CASSRVYGGGEGNTIYF,TGTGCCAGCAGCCGCGTTTATGGAGGGGGCGAAGGAAACACCATATATTTT
.,TRBJ2-7,TRBV6-5,.,CASSYSQGLGQYF,TGTGCCAGCAGTTACTCCCAGGGGCTGGGGCAGTACTTC
.,TRBJ2-1,TRBV16,.,CASSPPQGGYEQFF,TGTGCCAGCAGCCCCCCCCAGGGCGGTTACGAGCAGTTCTTC
.,TRBJ1-6,TRBV28,.,CAARQHSYNSPLHF,TGTGCCGCAAGACAGCACTCCTATAATTCACCCCTCCACTTT
.,TRBJ1-1,TRBV28,.,CASSLPAANTEAFF,TGTGCCAGCAGTTTACCTGCGGCGAACACTGAAGCTTTCTTT
TRBD2,TRBJ2-7,TRBV5-1,.,CASTPTSGAYEQYF,TGCGCCAGCACCCCGACTAGCGGGGCCTACGAGCAGTACTTC
.,TRBJ1-5,TRBV15,.,CATSRDYRVNQPQHF,TGTGCCACCAGCAGAGATTACAGAGTCAATCAGCCCCAGCATTTT
TRBD1,TRBJ2-7,TRBV7-9,.,CASSPRTGGLEQYF,TGTGCCAGCAGCCCTAGGACAGGTGGTCTCGAGCAGTACTTC